A selection of T cell receptor beta chains follows, all from one sample in a study of T cell responses to AZD1222 COVID-19 vaccine. Profiling relied on immunoSEQ multiplex PCR, and the TCRdb table lists in-frame clones only, not all of them. The table lists tens of thousands of clones, 75% to 85% of them singletons. Sample: peripheral blood, taken on day 0 of AZD1222 vaccination. These receptor sequences come from an adult in good health. Both conserved end residues are part of each CDR3. A D gene is named only where the DNA matches it firmly. Not every row has a clone size; where given, it reads once, few, many or a size class.

j_call: TRBJ1-4
d_call: NA
clone_size: NA
v_call: TRBV30
cdr3_nt: TGTGCCTGGGGCCCCGGGGTGTTCGGAGAAGAAAAACTGTTTTTT
cdr3_aa: CAWGPGVFGEEKLFF

j_call: TRBJ2-7
d_call: TRBD1
clone_size: NA
v_call: TRBV28
cdr3_nt: TGTGCCAGCATCCTGGGACAGGGCCCCTACGAGCAGTACTTC
cdr3_aa: CASILGQGPYEQYF

j_call: TRBJ1-4
d_call: NA
clone_size: NA
v_call: TRBV5-1
cdr3_nt: TGCGCCAGCAGCTTCGGGACGGACAATGAAAAACTGTTTTTT
cdr3_aa: CASSFGTDNEKLFF

j_call: TRBJ2-3
d_call: NA
clone_size: NA
v_call: TRBV18
cdr3_nt: TGTGCCAGCTCACCACCGGGGTTAGCGACCTATGCTGGTACGCAGTATTTT
cdr3_aa: CASSPPGLATYAGTQYF

j_call: TRBJ2-7
d_call: NA
clone_size: NA
v_call: TRBV2
cdr3_nt: TGTGCCAGCAGTGTAAACAGGATGCACGAGCAGTACTTC
cdr3_aa: CASSVNRMHEQYF

j_call: TRBJ1-1
d_call: NA
clone_size: NA
v_call: TRBV15
cdr3_nt: TGTGCCACCAGCAGAGATCTGATACGGACCCAAGCTTTCTTT
cdr3_aa: CATSRDLIRTQAFF

j_call: TRBJ1-1
d_call: NA
clone_size: NA
v_call: TRBV2
cdr3_nt: TGTGCCAGCACCAGAACATCAGGGTTCACTGAAGCTTTCTTT
cdr3_aa: CASTRTSGFTEAFF

j_call: TRBJ2-7
d_call: NA
clone_size: once
v_call: TRBV7-9
cdr3_nt: TGTGCCAGCAGCCCGATTTCTAGCTACGAGCAGTACTTC
cdr3_aa: CASSPISSYEQYF

j_call: TRBJ1-3
d_call: NA
clone_size: NA
v_call: TRBV9
cdr3_nt: TGTGCCAGCAGCGTTTCCCTGACGGGAAGCTCTGGAAACACCATATATTTT
cdr3_aa: CASSVSLTGSSGNTIYF

j_call: TRBJ2-3
d_call: NA
clone_size: NA
v_call: TRBV4-2
cdr3_nt: TGTGCCAGCAGCCTTTCCGACTTATCTAGCACAGATACGCAGTATTTT
cdr3_aa: CASSLSDLSSTDTQYF

j_call: TRBJ1-3
d_call: NA
clone_size: NA
v_call: TRBV5-1
cdr3_nt: TGCGCCAGCACCACTGGCTATCCCGGGACTTCGAGCTCTGGAAACACCATATATTTT
cdr3_aa: CASTTGYPGTSSSGNTIYF

j_call: TRBJ2-1
d_call: TRBD2
clone_size: NA
v_call: TRBV19
cdr3_nt: TGTGCCAGTAGTACCGGGACCTGGGGCGGGAGCTACAATGAGCAGTTCTTC
cdr3_aa: CASSTGTWGGSYNEQFF

j_call: TRBJ2-7
d_call: TRBD1
clone_size: NA
v_call: TRBV2
cdr3_nt: TGTGCCAGCAGTGAAGCGCGGGACAGGCTCTCCTACGAGCAGTACTTC
cdr3_aa: CASSEARDRLSYEQYF

j_call: TRBJ2-2
d_call: TRBD1
clone_size: NA
v_call: TRBV25-1
cdr3_nt: TGTGCCAGCAGGGGACAGGGGTATACCGGGGAGCTGTTTTTT
cdr3_aa: CASRGQGYTGELFF

j_call: TRBJ2-1
d_call: NA
clone_size: NA
v_call: TRBV12-3/TRBV12-4
cdr3_nt: TGTGCCAGCAGTCATGGGGTGCACAATGAGCAGTTCTTC
cdr3_aa: CASSHGVHNEQFF

j_call: TRBJ2-5
d_call: NA
clone_size: NA
v_call: TRBV11-2
cdr3_nt: TGTGCCAGCAGCGTGGGACCTTATAAAGAGACCCAGTACTTC
cdr3_aa: CASSVGPYKETQYF

j_call: TRBJ1-2
d_call: NA
clone_size: NA
v_call: TRBV6-6
cdr3_nt: TGTGCCAGCGAGGGGCAGGGGAGGAGCGGCTACACCTTC
cdr3_aa: CASEGQGRSGYTF

j_call: TRBJ1-2
d_call: NA
clone_size: NA
v_call: TRBV5-1
cdr3_nt: TGCGCCAGCAGCCATGAGGGGCAGCCCTATGGCTACACCTTC
cdr3_aa: CASSHEGQPYGYTF

j_call: TRBJ1-1
d_call: TRBD1
clone_size: NA
v_call: TRBV28
cdr3_nt: TGTGCCAGCAGTTTAGGCCCGGGCAGAACAGCTGTAACATTGTGGGGACAGGACACTGAAGCTTTCTTT
cdr3_aa: CASSLGPGRTAVTLWGQDTEAFF

j_call: TRBJ1-4
d_call: TRBD1
clone_size: NA
v_call: TRBV30
cdr3_nt: TGTGCCTGGAGTTTGAACAGGGGGGCAGGGGAAAAACTGTTTTTT
cdr3_aa: CAWSLNRGAGEKLFF

j_call: TRBJ1-1
d_call: NA
clone_size: NA
v_call: TRBV5-1
cdr3_nt: TGCGCCAGCAGCTTGAACCAGTATGATGAAGCTTTCTTT
cdr3_aa: CASSLNQYDEAFF

j_call: TRBJ1-1
d_call: TRBD1
clone_size: few
v_call: TRBV30
cdr3_nt: TGTGCCTGGAGCTCGGACAGGGGGCGATTGAACACTGAAGCTTTCTTT
cdr3_aa: CAWSSDRGRLNTEAFF